This T cell receptor beta chain stems from a study of control samples from healthy donors and cancer patients. TCRdb's table, derived via immunoSEQ multiplex PCR, lists solely in-frame clones and lacks some. The sample records approximately 170,000 clones, roughly 88% being singletons. Germline CDR1 is MGHRA and CDR2 is YSYEKL. CDR3 length equals 15 residues. The V and J ends lost 3 bases and 1 base respectively, with 9 bases between them. V is TRBV4-1 and J is TRBJ2-2; a weak D match, TRBD2 (5 bases). This clonotype was obtained from a woman in her 30s in good health. Sample: blood. The CDR3, as DNA: TGCGCCAGCAGCCAGGACTGGGGGAACACCGGGGAGCTGTTTTTT. This codes for CASSQDWGNTGELFF.